One and the same sample provided the 27 T cell receptor beta chains below, sequenced in a study of vaccination and CD4 T cells after COVID-19. Treatment reported: roughly ten-day PBMC culture with coronavirus spike peptide pools or control peptides (ViraFEST assay). For these TCRs, the target antigens are not known. Cultured CD4+ T-cell DNA underwent Oncomine TCR Beta short-read sequencing. From the PCR reads, TCRdb called clonotypes with MiXCR, one entry per CDR3 protein. Of some 9,600 distinct CDR3 sequences listed, about 60% are singletons. Sequenced material: CD4+ T cells from blood, cultured in vitro. The receptors come from a human donor who had recovered from COVID-19.

In its sample, this clonotype was seen once. The chain carries TRBV7-2 and TRBJ1-2; D remains ambiguous. Looked up from germline, CDR1 is SGHTA and CDR2 is FQGNSA. Deletions cut 4 bases from V and 3 bases from J, with 9 bases between. The CDR3 length is 13 residues. The CDR3 sequence is CASSSYTDYGYTF. For the CDR3, the DNA is TGTGCCAGCAGCTCTTATACCGACTATGGCTACACCTTC.

The chain joins TRBV7-2 to TRBJ1-6; 7 nucleotides agree with TRBD1. Unmatched junction bases numbered 7, after V lost 5 bases and J lost 6 bases. The CDR3 totals 15 residues. Germline V gene lookup returns CDR1 SGHTA and CDR2 FQGNSA. The CDR3 reads CASSPYRGGNSPLHF. The DNA of the CDR3 is TGTGCCAGCAGCCCCTACAGGGGTGGTAATTCACCCCTCCACTTT.

The chain combines TRBV11-3 with TRBJ2-5; weak D call: TRBD1 (6 bases). The length of the CDR3 is 13 residues. Germline V gene lookup returns CDR1 SGHNT and CDR2 YENEEA. V lost 1 base and J 5 bases, leaving 8 bases between the germline ends. In DNA form, the CDR3 reads TGTGCCAGCAGCTTAGCAGGGGTTGAGACCCAGTACTTC. This encodes CASSLAGVETQYF. Drawing the rest from reference TRBV11-3 and TRBJ2-5, the complete variable domain is EAGVVQSPRYKIIEKKQPVAFWCNPISGHNTLYWYLQNLGQGPELLIRYENEEAVDDSQLPKDRFSAERLKGVDSTLKIQPAELGDSAVYLCASSLAGVETQYFGPGTRLLVL.

The chain links TRBV7-8 to TRBJ2-1; 7 bases line up with TRBD2. After removal of 3 bases from V and 2 bases from J, the junction contained 7 bases not matched to a gene. Germline CDR1 is SGHVS and CDR2 is FQNEAQ. This CDR3 contains 16 residues. CDR3 amino acids: CASSFGVAGAYNEQFF. In DNA form, the CDR3 reads TGTGCCAGCAGCTTCGGGGTCGCGGGAGCCTACAATGAGCAGTTCTTC. The whole variable domain, remainder taken from reference TRBV7-8 and TRBJ2-1, is GAGVSQSPRYKVAKRGQDVALRCDPISGHVSLFWYQQALGQGPEFLTYFQNEAQLDKSGLPSDRFFAERPEGSVSTLKIQRTQQEDSAVYLCASSFGVAGAYNEQFFGPGTRLTVL.

The V gene is TRBV11-2, the J gene TRBJ2-7; 12 bases fit TRBD1. Germline-derived CDR1 and CDR2 are SGHAT and FQNNGV. V lost 3 bases to trimming and J lost 4 bases; unmatched junction nucleotides: 1. The length of the CDR3 is 14 residues. The CDR3: CASSLGQGAYEQYF. CDR3 sequence (DNA): TGTGCCAGCAGCTTGGGACAGGGGGCTTACGAGCAGTACTTC.

This clonotype was counted a single time. The rearrangement uses TRBV18 and TRBJ1-2; no clear D gene. Germline V lookup: CDR1 KGHSH, CDR2 LQKENI. Trimming shortened V by 2 bases and J by 4 bases, and 5 bases separated the two germline ends. There are 12 residues in the CDR3. As DNA, the CDR3 is TGTGCCAGCTCACCAAAATCCTATGGCTACACCTTC. Its translation: CASSPKSYGYTF. The variable domain in full, completed from reference TRBV18 and TRBJ1-2, reads NAGVMQNPRHLVRRRGQEARLRCSPMKGHSHVYWYRQLPEEGLKFMVYLQKENIIDESGMPKERFSAEFPKEGPSILRIQQVVRGDSAAYFCASSPKSYGYTFGSGTRLTVV.

The chain combines TRBV6-2 or TRBV6-3 with TRBJ2-7; D is perhaps TRBD2 (6 bases). Judging by the DNA end, TRBJ2-5 fits better; the J call may be wrong. Germline V gene data show CDR1 as MNHEY and CDR2 as SVGEGT. The CDR3 runs to 13 residues. The CDR3 nucleotides are TGTGCCAGCAGTTGGTGGAGGGAAGAGACCCAGTACTTC. Protein product: CASSWWREETQYF.

The V gene is TRBV7-9, the J gene TRBJ2-7; D is possibly TRBD1 or TRBD2 (6 bases each). Trimming took off 5 bases at V and 4 bases at J, with 18 bases between the two ends. This CDR3 is built from 15 residues. Germline V lookup: CDR1 SEHNR, CDR2 FQNEAQ (reference sequence). Written as DNA, the CDR3 is TGTGCCAGCAGCCGGGGGCGGACCAACGATTACGAGCAGTACTTC. Amino acid sequence: CASSRGRTNDYEQYF.

The chain joins TRBV6-1 to TRBJ1-2; D possibly corresponds to TRBD1 (5 bases). CDR1 is MNHNS and CDR2 is SASEGT in the germline V gene. CDR3 length: 13 amino acids. Trimming left V 10 bases short and J 7 bases short, with 19 bases between. The DNA for the CDR3 is TGTGCCACCCAGAAAGCAGGGTTGCCTGGCTACACCTTC. Translating gives CATQKAGLPGYTF.

The chain uses TRBV4-3 and TRBJ1-5, with D maybe TRBD1 (5 bases). The CDR3 has 17 residues. Germline V gene data show CDR1 as LGHNA and CDR2 as YSLEER. Trimming took 0 bases from V and 2 from J, leaving 14 bases between them. As DNA, the CDR3 is TGCGCCAGCAGCCAAGATTCGGGGGGTATCGGCAATCAGCCCCAGCATTTT. Translated, it gives CASSQDSGGIGNQPQHF.

This chain joins TRBV7-2 and TRBJ1-1; TRBD1 matches 8 bases. Germline V gives CDR1 SGHTA, CDR2 FQGNSA. CDR3 length: 15 amino acids. V lost 5 bases and J lost 4; bases outside the gene matches: 9. CDR3 loop: CASSTRTGWGTEAFF. The CDR3 nucleotides read TGTGCCAGCAGCACCCGGACAGGGTGGGGCACTGAAGCTTTCTTT.

Judged by abundance, this clonotype is medium-sized. The chain joins TRBV19 to TRBJ2-1, with 7 positions matching TRBD1. V trimming: 4 bases; J trimming: 4 bases; junction bases outside the gene matches: 4. In germline, CDR1 is LNHDA, CDR2 SQIVND (reference sequence). This CDR3 region has 14 residues. The CDR3 nucleotides read TGTGCCAGTAGTAACCGGGACAGTTACAATGAGCAGTTCTTC. Residues: CASSNRDSYNEQFF. The full variable domain, its missing parts supplied by reference TRBV19 and TRBJ2-1, is DGGITQSPKYLFRKEGQNVTLSCEQNLNHDAMYWYRQDPGQGLRLIYYSQIVNDFQKGDIAEGYSVSREKKESFPLTVTSAQKNPTAFYLCASSNRDSYNEQFFGPGTRLTVL.

The chain recombines TRBV6-1 with TRBJ1-5; the D is unclear. With 4 bases removed from V and 0 bases from J, the gap between germline ends came to 7 bases. The germline V gene has CDR1 MNHNS and CDR2 SASEGT. This CDR3 spans 14 amino acids. The CDR3 loop is CASSVFYSNQPQHF. In nucleotides, the CDR3 is TGTGCCAGCAGTGTATTCTATAGCAATCAGCCCCAGCATTTT.

By share, this clonotype counts as medium-sized. The CDR3 loop reads CASSAEGGSYGYTF. CDR3 nucleotide sequence: TGTGCCAGCAGCGCGGAAGGGGGCTCCTATGGCTACACCTTC. The chain combines TRBV21-1 with TRBJ1-2; the tabulated D call, TRBD1, remains unverified against the DNA. TRBV21-1 is a pseudogene segment. CDR3 length: 14 residues.

The rearrangement uses TRBV19 and TRBJ1-1, with 8 bases identical to TRBD1. There are 15 residues in the CDR3. V was pared by 5 bases and J by 5 bases, with 10 bases of the junction left unmatched. Germline CDR1 LNHDA, CDR2 SQIVND (reference sequence). The CDR3 loop is CASSWTGLRRTEAFF. DNA for the CDR3: TGTGCCAGTAGTTGGACAGGGCTAAGGAGAACTGAAGCTTTCTTT.

The chain uses TRBV20-1 and TRBJ1-5; the D is unclear. The germline CDR1 and CDR2 sequences are DFQATT and SNEGSKA (reference sequence). V dropped 0 bases and J dropped 0 bases, with 9 bases sitting between them. This CDR3 spans 15 amino acids. CDR3 loop: CSARDRPDSNQPQHF. CDR3 bases: TGCAGTGCTAGAGATCGGCCAGATAGCAATCAGCCCCAGCATTTT.

This sequence joins TRBV11-2 and TRBJ2-5, with D perhaps matching TRBD2 (6 bases). The CDR3 runs to 13 residues. Germline lookup yields CDR1 SGHAT and CDR2 FQNNGV. Trimming pared 5 bases from V and 5 bases from J, leaving 12 bases between. The CDR3 DNA follows: TGTGCCAGCAGCGCGGGACTCGCGGAGACCCAGTACTTC. This encodes CASSAGLAETQYF.

V is TRBV20-1 and J is TRBJ1-2; TRBD1 is a possible D gene (6 bases). From germline, CDR1 is DFQATT and CDR2 SNEGSKA (reference sequence). Deletions cut 8 bases from V and 4 bases from J, with 23 bases between. CDR3 length equals 15 residues. The CDR3 here is CSPHLRRGGAYGYTF. The CDR3 DNA reads TGCAGTCCCCACCTGAGGCGGGGGGGCGCCTATGGCTACACCTTC.

As to this clonotype: One junction end disagrees with the germline gene, perhaps due to a read error. The chain employs TRBV7-7 and TRBJ2-6; a possible D gene is TRBD2 (6 bases). CDR1 SSHAT and CDR2 FNYEAQ come from the germline V gene (reference sequence). The CDR3 totals 15 residues. CDR3 amino acids: CASSLGGDGANVLTF. The CDR3 region has the DNA TGTGCTAGCAGCTTGGGCGGGGACGGGGCCAACGTCCTGACTTTC.

The chain has TRBV6-4 and TRBJ1-1; 10 bases line up with TRBD1. CDR1 and CDR2 (germline): MRHNA, SNTAGT. V gave up 6 bases and J gave up 5 bases; unmatched junction bases: 6. The CDR3 runs 14 residues. The CDR3 sequence: CASRRDRGGTEAFF. The CDR3 DNA follows: TGTGCCAGCAGAAGGGACAGGGGTGGTACTGAAGCTTTCTTT.

The chain employs TRBV19 and TRBJ2-5; the D call may be TRBD1 or TRBD2 (5 bases each). The CDR3 runs to 15 residues. Germline values: CDR1 LNHDA, CDR2 SQIVND (reference sequence). The germline V and J ends were trimmed by 4 bases and 2 bases, with 14 bases remaining between them. CDR3 in DNA: TGTGCCAGTAGTAGAGTCGGGACCCGTCAAGAGACCCAGTACTTC. It specifies CASSRVGTRQETQYF.

The chain combines TRBV18 with TRBJ2-7, with 9 bases fitting TRBD2. The CDR3 length is 14 residues. CDR1 and CDR2 (germline): KGHSH, LQKENI. V lost 2 bases and J lost 3; bases outside the gene matches: 2. The CDR3 reads CASSPSRGGYEQYF. The CDR3 DNA is TGTGCCAGCTCACCATCGCGGGGGGGCTACGAGCAGTACTTC.

This clonotype was picked up a small number of times. The J gene is TRBJ2-5, the V gene TRBV6-5; D gene unclear. V was shortened by 0 bases and J by 2 bases, with 4 bases between the two germline ends. Germline loops: CDR1 MNHEY, CDR2 SVGAGI. The CDR3 spans 13 residues. CDR3 loop: CASSYSRQETQYF. The CDR3 DNA follows: TGTGCCAGCAGTTACTCCAGACAAGAGACCCAGTACTTC.

The sample holds one count of this clonotype. The rearrangement uses TRBV2 and TRBJ2-4; D gene unclear. Trimming stripped 5 bases from V and 1 base from J, with 15 bases between. The CDR3 consists of 16 residues. Germline loops: CDR1 SNHLY, CDR2 FYNNEI. The CDR3 loop reads CASSPTVIGAKNIQYF. The DNA of the CDR3 is TGTGCCAGCAGTCCCACCGTAATAGGGGCCAAAAACATTCAGTACTTC. Combining the CDR3 with reference TRBV2 and TRBJ2-4 gives the whole variable domain EPEVTQTPSHQVTQMGQEVILRCVPISNHLYFYWYRQILGQKVEFLVSFYNNEISEKSEIFDDQFSVERPDGSNFTLKIRSTKLEDSAMYFCASSPTVIGAKNIQYFGAGTRLSVL.

The V gene is TRBV19, the J gene TRBJ1-5; D uncertain. CDR3 length: 13 amino acids. Germline-derived CDR1 and CDR2 are LNHDA and SQIVND (reference sequence). Between the trimmed V and J ends, which lost 6 bases and 4 bases, there was a span of 10 bases. DNA of the CDR3: TGTGCCAGTAGGGGAACCCTAAATCAGCCCCAGCATTTT. This gives the protein CASRGTLNQPQHF.

The chain carries TRBV19 and TRBJ1-5, with no clear D. The germline CDR1 and CDR2 sequences are LNHDA and SQIVND (reference sequence). V lost 0 bases to trimming and J lost 3 bases, with 9 bases between them. The CDR3 is 15 amino acids. The CDR3 region is CASSIDQRINQPQHF. The CDR3 coding sequence is TGTGCCAGTAGTATAGATCAACGGATCAATCAGCCCCAGCATTTT.

This clonotype turned up a few times. The chain links TRBV6-5 to TRBJ2-7; D ambiguous. With 3 bases removed from V and 3 bases from J, the gap between germline ends came to 9 bases. Germline CDR1 and CDR2: MNHEY and SVGAGI. The CDR3 contains 13 residues. This CDR3 reads CASSYMLGYEQYF. CDR3 DNA: TGTGCCAGCAGTTATATGTTGGGCTACGAGCAGTACTTC.